These 13 T cell receptor beta chains originate from one sample sequenced in a study of shared clonotypes between healthy human individuals. Data came from immunoSEQ multiplex PCR; TCRdb stores just in-frame clones and leaves some out. The sample has about 690,000 clones, 80% to 95% seen once. Sequencing was carried out using memory CD8+ T cells from PBMCs. Subset indicated: CD45RO+ cells pooled with CCR7-negative TemRA cells. The receptors come from a man between 18 and 29 years old in good health. Some clones in this sample may be carry-over from other donors' samples.

The genes are TRBV7-9 and TRBJ2-7, with TRBD2 as a possible D gene (5 bases). The CDR3 sequence is 14 residues long. V gave up 5 bases and J gave up 0 bases, with 11 bases separating them. Per the germline V gene, CDR1 is SEHNR and CDR2 is FQNEAQ (reference sequence). As DNA, the CDR3 is TGTGCCAGCAGCCCCCTCGGGAACTCCTACGAGCAGTACTTC. It yields the protein CASSPLGNSYEQYF.

The chain recombines TRBV11-2 with TRBJ2-7, with 9 positions matching TRBD2. The CDR3 has 14 residues. The germline V gene has CDR1 SGHAT and CDR2 FQNNGV. The trim removed 3 bases at V and 2 bases at J, leaving 2 bases unmatched. CDR3 sequence reads: CASSFRGRAYEQYF. CDR3 bases: TGTGCCAGCAGCTTTCGCGGGAGGGCCTACGAGCAGTACTTC. Drawing the rest from reference TRBV11-2 and TRBJ2-7, the complete variable domain is EAGVAQSPRYKIIEKRQSVAFWCNPISGHATLYWYQQILGQGPKLLIQFQNNGVVDDSQLPKDRFSAERLKGVDSTLKIQPAKLEDSAVYLCASSFRGRAYEQYFGPGTRLTVT.

The chain uses TRBV27 and TRBJ1-5; no firm D call. The CDR3 is 19 amino acids. Trimming left V 6 bases short and J 0 bases short, with 24 bases between. Germline values: CDR1 MNHEY, CDR2 SMNVEV (reference sequence). For the CDR3, the DNA is TGTGCCAGCAGCCTCTTATCCTCCCTACGAGACTCTAGCAATCAGCCCCAGCATTTT. Translating gives CASSLLSSLRDSSNQPQHF.

V usage is TRBV19 and J usage is TRBJ2-6; D is uncertain. Germline V gene data show CDR1 as LNHDA and CDR2 as SQIVND (reference sequence). V dropped 3 bases and J dropped 0 bases, with 6 bases sitting between them. CDR3 size: 15 residues. CDR3 sequence reads: CASSIGSSGANVLTF. The CDR3 DNA follows: TGTGCCAGTAGTATTGGAAGCTCTGGGGCCAACGTCCTGACTTTC.

The chain joins TRBV11-1 to TRBJ2-7; 7 bases match TRBD2. J lost 7 bases, V lost 5 bases, and 8 bases had no gene match. Germline V CDR1 and CDR2: SGHAT, FQDESV (reference sequence). CDR3 size: 13 residues. The CDR3 DNA reads as TGTGCCAGCAGCCCATGGAGCGGGATGGAGCAGTACTTC. This sequence encodes CASSPWSGMEQYF.

The chain joins TRBV9 to TRBJ1-3; the D is unclear. The CDR3 runs 15 residues. Germline lookup yields CDR1 SGDLS and CDR2 YYNGEE. The ends were cut back, 3 bases at V and 0 bases at J, with 10 bases in the middle. This CDR3 reads CASSGRLSSGNTIYF. Here the CDR3 DNA reads TGTGCCAGCAGCGGTCGACTCAGCTCTGGAAACACCATATATTTT.

This clone was picked up one time. The chain links TRBV28 to TRBJ1-1; D uncertain. The CDR3 consists of 13 residues. Germline CDR1 and CDR2: MDHEN and SYDVKM. The V end was cut by 6 bases, the J end by 5 bases, with 13 bases between. The CDR3: CASSPPTGTEAFF. In nucleotides, the CDR3 is TGTGCCAGCAGCCCCCCGACGGGAACTGAAGCTTTCTTT.

The rearrangement uses TRBV29-1 and TRBJ2-5, with 7 bases lining up with TRBD2. The DNA end is a closer match to TRBJ2-7, so the J assignment may be wrong. This CDR3 region has 13 residues. CDR1 is SQVTM and CDR2 is ANQGSEA in the germline V gene. CDR3 sequence (DNA): TGCAGCGTGTATAGCGGGTCCTCCTACGAGCAGTACTTC. Its protein product is CSVYSGSSYEQYF.

This clone was detected only once. The chain links TRBV10-1 to TRBJ2-3; 8 bases align to TRBD2. Trimming cost V 3 bases and J 6 bases; bases outside gene matches: 2. The CDR3 extends over 13 amino acids. CDR1 and CDR2 (germline): WNHNN, SYGVQD (reference sequence). The CDR3 is CASSELAADTQYF. In DNA form, the CDR3 reads TGCGCCAGCAGTGAACTAGCGGCGGATACGCAGTATTTT.

DNA for the CDR3: TGTGCCAGCAGCCCCAGGACTAGCGGGATCGGGGAGACCCAGTACTTC. This translates into CASSPRTSGIGETQYF. The chain uses TRBV11-2 and TRBJ2-5; 12 bases match TRBD2. The CDR3 is 16 residues long. The trim removed 5 bases at V and 5 bases at J, leaving 9 bases unmatched. CDR1 is SGHAT, CDR2 FQNNGV, per germline.

CDR3 DNA sequence: TGTGCCAGCAGTGAGAGCGGGGGCACTCTCGGTGAGCAGTTCTTC. Amino acid sequence: CASSESGGTLGEQFF. The chain uses TRBV6-6 and TRBJ2-1; TRBD2 agrees at 8 bases. This CDR3 spans 15 amino acids. Per the germline V gene, CDR1 is MNHNY and CDR2 is SVGAGI (reference sequence). V trimming: 5 bases; J trimming: 9 bases; junction bases outside the gene matches: 12.

This clone was observed a single time. The CDR3 loop reads CASSLAESGELFF. In DNA, the CDR3 is TGTGCCAGCAGCTTAGCAGAGTCCGGGGAGCTGTTTTTT. The chain links TRBV11-3 to TRBJ2-2, with D unclear. The CDR3 sequence is 13 residues long. Trimming left V 1 base short and J 6 bases short, with 6 bases between. Germline assignment: CDR1 SGHNT and CDR2 YENEEA.

This clone has a single count. The gene calls are TRBV11-2 and TRBJ1-2; D not resolved. CDR1 and CDR2 from the germline V gene are SGHAT and FQNNGV. The CDR3 spans 12 residues. Trimming left V 1 base short and J 10 bases short, with 10 bases between. The CDR3: CASSLVGPDYTF. For the CDR3, the DNA is TGTGCCAGCAGCTTAGTGGGTCCGGACTACACCTTC.